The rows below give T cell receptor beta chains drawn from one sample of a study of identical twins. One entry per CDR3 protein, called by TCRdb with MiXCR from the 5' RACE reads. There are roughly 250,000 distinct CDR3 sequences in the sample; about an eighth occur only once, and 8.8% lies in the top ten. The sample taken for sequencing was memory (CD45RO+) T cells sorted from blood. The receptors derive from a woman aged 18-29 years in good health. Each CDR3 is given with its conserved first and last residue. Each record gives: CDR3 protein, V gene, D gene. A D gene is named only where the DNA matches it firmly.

CDR3 protein: CATGPYNTGELFF; V gene: TRBV10-3; D gene: .
CDR3 protein: CATCHLRGLAGDTGELFF; V gene: TRBV3-1; D gene: TRBD2
CDR3 protein: CASSLVGGTGANTEAFF; V gene: TRBV5-6; D gene: .
CDR3 protein: CASSGMTGVDTEAFF; V gene: TRBV5-1; D gene: TRBD1
CDR3 protein: CACLSGTGIEKLFF; V gene: TRBV21-1; D gene: .
CDR3 protein: CSARTAGPREGYTF; V gene: TRBV20-1; D gene: .
CDR3 protein: CSARDPSGGADTQYF; V gene: TRBV20-1; D gene: TRBD2
CDR3 protein: CSAGGSYNSPLHF; V gene: TRBV20-1; D gene: .
CDR3 protein: CASSFRGSGYTF; V gene: TRBV12-3/TRBV12-4; D gene: .
CDR3 protein: CASNTRGQGEKLFF; V gene: TRBV9; D gene: TRBD1
CDR3 protein: CASSLAHLRGTQYF; V gene: TRBV12-3/TRBV12-4; D gene: .
CDR3 protein: CASRQTGANTEAFF; V gene: TRBV7-9; D gene: TRBD1
CDR3 protein: CASRETEGNNEQFF; V gene: TRBV2; D gene: .
CDR3 protein: CASKHSFKGEQYF; V gene: TRBV6-6; D gene: .
CDR3 protein: CASSVGQGPYNEQFF; V gene: TRBV6-1; D gene: TRBD1
CDR3 protein: CASREGLVYNEQFF; V gene: TRBV6-1; D gene: TRBD2
CDR3 protein: CASSEQGAKLFF; V gene: TRBV2; D gene: TRBD1
CDR3 protein: CASSPNSGSFDEQFF; V gene: TRBV7-8; D gene: TRBD2
CDR3 protein: CASNGQGGTEAFF; V gene: TRBV12-3/TRBV12-4; D gene: TRBD1
CDR3 protein: CASSLIWGGEQYF; V gene: TRBV7-2; D gene: .
CDR3 protein: CASSFNGESYGYTF; V gene: TRBV5-1; D gene: .
CDR3 protein: CASRGQGMSSYNEQFF; V gene: TRBV6-1; D gene: TRBD1
CDR3 protein: CASSLMAGHYGYTF; V gene: TRBV7-3; D gene: .
CDR3 protein: CASSSTGGQDGYTF; V gene: TRBV5-4; D gene: TRBD1
CDR3 protein: CASSSGLQNEQFF; V gene: TRBV7-2; D gene: .
CDR3 protein: CASSEGDGRGPQHF; V gene: TRBV2; D gene: .
CDR3 protein: CSASNRAGEQYF; V gene: TRBV20-1; D gene: .
CDR3 protein: CASHIGSGGNTGELFF; V gene: TRBV6-5; D gene: TRBD2
CDR3 protein: CASSLYGGATYNEQFF; V gene: TRBV7-8; D gene: TRBD2